Following are 17 T cell receptor beta chains from one sample sequenced in a study of blood T cell repertoires in COVID-19. Some clones are missing from TCRdb's copy, which holds only in-frame ones; the method was immunoSEQ multiplex PCR. The repertoire consists of some 16,000 clones, with about 86% occurring once and the leading ten covering 40% to 60%. What was sequenced was peripheral blood. The receptors here all came from a man in his 60s with acute or convalescent COVID-19.

The V call is TRBV7-2, the J call TRBJ2-7; 7 nucleotides align to TRBD2. The CDR3 has 14 amino acids. The junction had 8 bases not matched to a gene; V was cut back by 5 bases and J by 4 bases. CDR1 and CDR2 from the germline V gene are SGHTA and FQGNSA. The CDR3 region is CASSRELGGYEQYF. CDR3 DNA: TGTGCCAGCAGCCGGGAGTTGGGGGGGTACGAGCAGTACTTC.

The chain has TRBV5-1 and TRBJ1-6, with unresolved D. The V end was cut by 0 bases, the J end by 0 bases, with 10 bases between. This CDR3 region has 17 residues. The germline V gene has CDR1 SGHRS and CDR2 YFSETQ. The CDR3 DNA reads TGCGCCAGCAGCTTGGCCCAGACAAGCTCCTATAATTCACCCCTCCACTTT. Translating gives CASSLAQTSSYNSPLHF.

The rearrangement joins TRBV20-1 to TRBJ2-6; 7 bases fit TRBD1. The CDR3 consists of 18 residues. Per germline, CDR1 DFQATT and CDR2 SNEGSKA (reference sequence). V trimming: 3 bases; J trimming: 2 bases; junction bases outside the gene matches: 13. The CDR3, as DNA: TGCAGTGCTAGTCCACGGGACAGATGGAGAGCTGGGGCCAACGTCCTGACTTTC. Protein: CSASPRDRWRAGANVLTF.

The chain uses TRBV7-3 and TRBJ1-2, with a possible D match to TRBD1 (6 bases). CDR1 is SGHTA, CDR2 FQGTGA, per germline. V lost 1 base, J lost 6 bases, and 9 bases lay in between. The CDR3 contains 13 residues. As DNA, the CDR3 is TGTGCCAGCAGCTTAAGTCCAGGGGATGGCTACACCTTC. It is translated as CASSLSPGDGYTF.

The chain has TRBV30 and TRBJ1-5, with D uncertain. Germline assignment: CDR1 GTSNPN and CDR2 SVGIG (reference sequence). The CDR3 contains 14 residues. V dropped 5 bases and J dropped 3 bases, with 14 bases sitting between them. CDR3 in amino acids: CAWSSAGYNQPQHF. In DNA form, the CDR3 reads TGTGCCTGGTCAAGCGCGGGTTACAATCAGCCCCAGCATTTT.

The chain is built from TRBV7-9 and TRBJ2-1, with D tentatively TRBD2 (5 bases). CDR1 is SEHNR and CDR2 is FQNEAQ in the germline V gene (reference sequence). V lost 4 bases and J 7 bases, leaving 14 bases between the germline ends. The CDR3 sequence is 14 residues long. The CDR3: CASSSSASGNEQFF. The CDR3 DNA follows: TGTGCCAGCAGCTCCTCCGCAAGCGGTAATGAGCAGTTCTTC. Together with reference TRBV7-9 and TRBJ2-1, the CDR3 gives the full variable domain: DTGVSQNPRHKITKRGQNVTFRCDPISEHNRLYWYRQTLGQGPEFLTYFQNEAQLEKSRLLSDRFSAERPKGSFSTLEIQRTEQGDSAMYLCASSSSASGNEQFFGPGTRLTVL.

This clone occurred a few times. The J gene is TRBJ1-2, the V gene TRBV19, with 7 bases matching TRBD1. The CDR3 is made up of 17 amino acids. Trimming cost V 5 bases and J 8 bases; bases outside gene matches: 20. Germline CDR1 is LNHDA and CDR2 is SQIVND (reference sequence). CDR3 nucleotides: TGTGCCAGTAGTTCGACTCCCGGGACAGCATCGTCGGAAGGCTACACCTTC. Translated, it gives CASSSTPGTASSEGYTF.

The V call is TRBV4-3, the J call TRBJ2-5, with D uncertain. Trimming stripped 0 bases from V and 5 bases from J, with 13 bases between. The CDR3 spans 15 residues. From germline, CDR1 is LGHNA and CDR2 YSLEER. CDR3 sequence (DNA): TGCGCCAGCAGCCAAGATCGGATTTCCGGGGAGACCCAGTACTTC. Protein: CASSQDRISGETQYF.

The chain combines TRBV6-5 with TRBJ1-5, with 7 bases that match TRBD1. In germline, CDR1 is MNHEY, CDR2 SVGAGI. The CDR3 extends over 13 amino acids. J was trimmed by 7 bases and V by 8 bases; bases with no gene match: 8. CDR3 in DNA: TGTGCCAGCGGGACAGCGTACGACCAGCCCCAGCATTTT. Its protein product is CASGTAYDQPQHF.

The chain employs TRBV18 and TRBJ1-3; 8 bases align to TRBD1. V trimming: 0 bases; J trimming: 10 bases; junction bases outside the gene matches: 8. From germline, CDR1 is KGHSH and CDR2 LQKENI. This CDR3 region has 15 residues. CDR3: CASSPPGTGIKTIYF. Written as DNA, the CDR3 is TGTGCCAGCTCACCACCCGGGACAGGAATAAAAACCATATATTTT.

This clone was picked up one time. DNA of the CDR3: TGTGCCAGCCAGACAGGGTTGGCCGGGGAGCTGTTTTTT. Translation gives CASQTGLAGELFF. The V call is TRBV12-3 or TRBV12-4, the J call TRBJ2-2, with 7 nucleotides matching TRBD1. This CDR3 is 13 amino acids long. The J segment lost 6 bases and the V segment lost 8 bases, leaving 6 bases of the junction unmatched.

The rearrangement links TRBV27 to TRBJ1-1, with TRBD1 identical over 7 bases. Trimming took 6 bases from V and 0 from J; bases not matched to a gene: 19. Germline loops: CDR1 MNHEY, CDR2 SMNVEV (reference sequence). The CDR3 length is 19 residues. DNA for the CDR3: TGTGCCAGCAGCCTACTTTTTTATGGGACAGCTGACATGAACACTGAAGCTTTCTTT. Translation: CASSLLFYGTADMNTEAFF.

The chain is built from TRBV7-9 and TRBJ2-3; TRBD1 matches at 8 bases. The CDR3 totals 15 residues. The V gene end was trimmed by 4 bases and the J gene end by 1 base; junction bases not matched to a gene: 4. Germline V CDR1 and CDR2: SEHNR, FQNEAQ (reference sequence). This CDR3 reads CASSWGQAGTDTQYF. The CDR3, as DNA: TGTGCCAGCAGCTGGGGACAGGCCGGCACAGATACGCAGTATTTT. The full variable domain, in which reference TRBV7-9 and TRBJ2-3 provide the parts outside the CDR3, is DTGVSQNPRHKITKRGQNVTFRCDPISEHNRLYWYRQTLGQGPEFLTYFQNEAQLEKSRLLSDRFSAERPKGSFSTLEIQRTEQGDSAMYLCASSWGQAGTDTQYFGPGTRLTVL.

The chain recombines TRBV28 with TRBJ2-7, with a possible D match to TRBD1 (6 bases). The CDR3 extends over 14 amino acids. From germline, CDR1 is MDHEN and CDR2 SYDVKM. The V and J ends lost 5 bases and 4 bases respectively, with 15 bases between them. The CDR3 bases are TGTGCCAGCAGTCCCCCCCGGACAGTTTACGAGCAGTACTTC. Protein: CASSPPRTVYEQYF.

The V gene is TRBV3-1 (or the pseudogene TRBV3-2), the J gene TRBJ1-6; D call uncertain. Trimming pared 8 bases from V and 4 bases from J, leaving 12 bases between. The CDR3 length is 14 residues. Germline V gene sequence: CDR1 LGHDT, CDR2 YNNKEL (reference sequence). In DNA form, the CDR3 reads TGTGCCAGCGCGGAGGCCGCATATAATTCACCCCTCCACTTT. Translation gives CASAEAAYNSPLHF.

The CDR3, as DNA: TGTGCCAGCAGTCCCGTTCCCAGCGGCTTAACCTACAATGAGCAGTTCTTC. Amino acids: CASSPVPSGLTYNEQFF. The chain uses TRBV2 and TRBJ2-1, with D possibly matching TRBD2 (5 bases). The CDR3 loop spans 17 amino acids. Germline V CDR1 and CDR2: SNHLY, FYNNEI. The V end lost 5 bases, the J end lost 2 bases, and 19 bases lay between the germline ends.

CDR3 sequence: CASSLGLAGVLPWEQYF. In nucleotides, the CDR3 is TGTGCCAGCAGCTTGGGTCTAGCGGGAGTCCTTCCGTGGGAGCAGTACTTC. This chain links TRBV7-2 with TRBJ2-7; 10 bases agree with TRBD2. Germline assignment: CDR1 SGHTA and CDR2 FQGNSA. V trimming: 3 bases; J trimming: 7 bases; junction bases outside the gene matches: 15. The CDR3 is 17 amino acids. The whole variable domain, filled in from reference TRBV7-2 and TRBJ2-7, reads GAGVSQSPSNKVTEKGKDVELRCDPISGHTALYWYRQSLGQGLEFLIYFQGNSAPDKSGLPSDRFSAERTGGSVSTLTIQRTQQEDSAVYLCASSLGLAGVLPWEQYFGPGTRLTVT.